This T cell receptor beta chain was sequenced in a study of blood T cell repertoires in COVID-19. TCRdb's copy holds only in-frame clones and misses some; the assay was immunoSEQ multiplex PCR. The sample carries some 200,000 clones, around 80% recorded once. The CDR3 has 15 residues. Germline values: CDR1 SNHLY, CDR2 FYNNEI. Between the trimmed V and J ends, which lost 3 bases and 3 bases, there was a span of 12 bases. Sequences were obtained from peripheral blood. The TCR originated in a man aged 25 to 45 with active or convalescent COVID-19. V gene TRBV2 combines with J gene TRBJ1-5; D unresolved. CDR3 residues: CASSDGINLNQPQHF. The CDR3 nucleotides read TGTGCCAGCAGTGACGGTATAAACCTCAATCAGCCCCAGCATTTT.